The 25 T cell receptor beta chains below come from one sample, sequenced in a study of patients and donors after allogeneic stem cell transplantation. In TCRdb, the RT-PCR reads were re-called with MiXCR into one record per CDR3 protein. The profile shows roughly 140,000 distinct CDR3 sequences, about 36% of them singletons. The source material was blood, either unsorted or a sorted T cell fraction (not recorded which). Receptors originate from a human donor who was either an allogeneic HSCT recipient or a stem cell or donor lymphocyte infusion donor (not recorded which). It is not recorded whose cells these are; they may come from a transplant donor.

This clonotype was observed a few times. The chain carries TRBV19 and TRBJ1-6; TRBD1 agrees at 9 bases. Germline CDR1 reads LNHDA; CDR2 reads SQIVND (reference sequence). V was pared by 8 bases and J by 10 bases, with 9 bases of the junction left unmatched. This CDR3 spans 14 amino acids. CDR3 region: CASGRDREDSPLHF. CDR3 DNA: TGTGCCAGTGGGCGGGACAGGGAAGACTCACCCCTCCACTTT.

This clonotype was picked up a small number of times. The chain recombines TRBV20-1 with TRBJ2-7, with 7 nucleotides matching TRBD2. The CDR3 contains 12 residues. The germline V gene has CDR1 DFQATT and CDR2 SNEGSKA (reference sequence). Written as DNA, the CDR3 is TGCAGGGCAACCGCCGGGGGGAACGAGCAGTACTTC. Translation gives CRATAGGNEQYF.

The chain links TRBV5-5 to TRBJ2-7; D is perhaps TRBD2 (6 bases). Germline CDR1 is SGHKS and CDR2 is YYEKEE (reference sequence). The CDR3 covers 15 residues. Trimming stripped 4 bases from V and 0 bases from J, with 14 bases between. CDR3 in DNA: TGTGCCAGCAGCCCACAAACCGGGAGCTCCTACGAGCAGTACGTC. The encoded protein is CASSPQTGSSYEQYV.

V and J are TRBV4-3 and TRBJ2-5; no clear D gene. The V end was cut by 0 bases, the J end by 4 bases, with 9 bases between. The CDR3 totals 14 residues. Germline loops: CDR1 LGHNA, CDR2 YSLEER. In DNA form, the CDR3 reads TGCGCCAGCAGCCAAGAATTAGCTAGAGAGACCCAGTACTTC. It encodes CASSQELARETQYF.

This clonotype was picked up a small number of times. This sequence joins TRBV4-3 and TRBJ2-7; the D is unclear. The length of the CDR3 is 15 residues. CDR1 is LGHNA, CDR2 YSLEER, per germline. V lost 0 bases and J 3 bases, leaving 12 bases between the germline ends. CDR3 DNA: TGCGCCAGCAGCCAAGATCGGCGGATCTTCTACGAGCAGTACTTC. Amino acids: CASSQDRRIFYEQYF.

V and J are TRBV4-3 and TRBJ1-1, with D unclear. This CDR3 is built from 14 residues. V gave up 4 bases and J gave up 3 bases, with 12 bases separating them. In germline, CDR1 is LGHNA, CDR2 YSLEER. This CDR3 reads CASSLKTQYTEAFF. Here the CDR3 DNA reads TGCGCCAGCAGCCTTAAGACCCAATACACTGAAGCTTTCTTT.

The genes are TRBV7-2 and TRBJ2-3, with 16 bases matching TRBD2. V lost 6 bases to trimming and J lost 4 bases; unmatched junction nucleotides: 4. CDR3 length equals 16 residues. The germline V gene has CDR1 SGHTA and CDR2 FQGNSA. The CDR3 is CASRLGTSGGADTQYF. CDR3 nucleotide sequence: TGTGCCAGCAGACTGGGGACTAGCGGGGGGGCAGATACGCAGTATTTT.

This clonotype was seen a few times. The CDR3 DNA follows: TGTGCCAGCAGCGAATCTAAAGCTTTCTTT. It encodes CASSESKAFF. The chain carries TRBV2 and TRBJ1-1; D is unclear. Germline V gene data show CDR1 as SNHLY and CDR2 as FYNNEI. The CDR3 is 10 residues long. V lost 6 bases and J 9 bases, leaving 8 bases between the germline ends.

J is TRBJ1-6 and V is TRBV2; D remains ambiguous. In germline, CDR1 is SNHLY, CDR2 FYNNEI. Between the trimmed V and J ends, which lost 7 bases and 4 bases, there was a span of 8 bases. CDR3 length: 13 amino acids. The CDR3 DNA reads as TGTGCCAGCATCACTGGGTATAATTCACCCCTCCACTTT. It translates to CASITGYNSPLHF.

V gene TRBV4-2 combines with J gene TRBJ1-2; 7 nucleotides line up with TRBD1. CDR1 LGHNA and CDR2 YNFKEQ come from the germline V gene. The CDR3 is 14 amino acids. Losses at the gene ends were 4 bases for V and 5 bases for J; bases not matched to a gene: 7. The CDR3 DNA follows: TGTGCCAGCAGCCCACCGGGACAGTTATATGGCTACACCTTC. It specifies CASSPPGQLYGYTF.

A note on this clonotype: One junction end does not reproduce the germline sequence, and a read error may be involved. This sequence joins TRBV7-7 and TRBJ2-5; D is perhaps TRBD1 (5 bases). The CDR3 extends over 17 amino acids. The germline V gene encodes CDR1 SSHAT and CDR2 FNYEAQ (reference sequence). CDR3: CASSFPPPDSFQETQYF. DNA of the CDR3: TGTGCTAGCAGCTTCCCTCCCCCCGACAGTTTCCAAGAGACCCAGTACTTC.

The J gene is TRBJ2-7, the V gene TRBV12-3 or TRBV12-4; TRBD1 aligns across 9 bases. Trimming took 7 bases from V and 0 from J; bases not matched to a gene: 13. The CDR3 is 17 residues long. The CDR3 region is CASTSLRDREISYEQYV. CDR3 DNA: TGTGCCAGCACCTCATTACGGGACAGGGAAATCTCCTACGAGCAGTACGTC.

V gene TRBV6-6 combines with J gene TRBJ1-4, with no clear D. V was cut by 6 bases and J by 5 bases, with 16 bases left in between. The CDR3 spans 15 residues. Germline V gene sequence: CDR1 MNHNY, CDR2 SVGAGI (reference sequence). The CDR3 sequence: CASRRPVPENEKLFF. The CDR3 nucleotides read TGTGCCAGCAGGAGACCGGTCCCGGAGAATGAAAAACTGTTTTTT.

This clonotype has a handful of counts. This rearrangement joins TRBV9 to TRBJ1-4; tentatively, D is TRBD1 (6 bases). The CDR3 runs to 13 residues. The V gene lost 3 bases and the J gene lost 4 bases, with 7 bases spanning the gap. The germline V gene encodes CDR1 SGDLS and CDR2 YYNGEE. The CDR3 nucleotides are TGTGCCAGCAGCGGGACAGATAATGAAAAACTGTTTTTT. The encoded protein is CASSGTDNEKLFF.

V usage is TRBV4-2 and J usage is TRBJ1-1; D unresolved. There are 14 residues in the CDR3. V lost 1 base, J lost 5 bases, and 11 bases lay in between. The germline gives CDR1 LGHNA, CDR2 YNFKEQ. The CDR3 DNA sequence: TGTGCCAGCAGCCAAGTTACCGGGAGAACTGAAGCTTTCTTT. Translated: CASSQVTGRTEAFF.

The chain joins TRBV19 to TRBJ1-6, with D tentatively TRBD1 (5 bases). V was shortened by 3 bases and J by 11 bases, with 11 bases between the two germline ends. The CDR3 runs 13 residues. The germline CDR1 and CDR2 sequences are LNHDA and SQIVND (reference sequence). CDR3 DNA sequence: TGTGCCAGTAGTATTTCCAGGGAAACACCCCTCCACTTT. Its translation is CASSISRETPLHF.

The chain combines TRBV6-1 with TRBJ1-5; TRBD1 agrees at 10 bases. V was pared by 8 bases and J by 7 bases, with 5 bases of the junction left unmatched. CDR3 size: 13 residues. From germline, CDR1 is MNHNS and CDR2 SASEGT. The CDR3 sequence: CASGTGDPQPQHF. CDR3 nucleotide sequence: TGTGCCAGCGGGACAGGGGATCCGCAGCCCCAGCATTTT.

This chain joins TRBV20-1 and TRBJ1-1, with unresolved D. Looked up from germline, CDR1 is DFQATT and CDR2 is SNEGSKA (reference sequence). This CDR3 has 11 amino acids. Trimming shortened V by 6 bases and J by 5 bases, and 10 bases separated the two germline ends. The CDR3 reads CSAWGGTEAFF. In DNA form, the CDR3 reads TGCAGTGCGTGGGGTGGAACTGAAGCTTTCTTT.

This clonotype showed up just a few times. The CDR3 loop reads CASSLRRGSANYGYTF. The CDR3 DNA follows: TGTGCCAGCAGCTTAAGGAGAGGGTCAGCTAACTATGGCTACACCTTC. The chain carries TRBV11-2 and TRBJ1-2; unclear D gene. Looked up from germline, CDR1 is SGHAT and CDR2 is FQNNGV. V lost 2 bases, J lost 0 bases, and 13 bases lay in between. The CDR3 runs to 16 residues.

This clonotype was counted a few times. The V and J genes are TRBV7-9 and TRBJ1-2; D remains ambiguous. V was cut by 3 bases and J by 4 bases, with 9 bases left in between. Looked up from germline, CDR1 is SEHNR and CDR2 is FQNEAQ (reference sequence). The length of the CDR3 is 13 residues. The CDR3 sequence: CASSFDNGYGYTF. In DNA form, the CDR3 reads TGTGCCAGCAGCTTTGACAACGGCTATGGCTACACCTTC.

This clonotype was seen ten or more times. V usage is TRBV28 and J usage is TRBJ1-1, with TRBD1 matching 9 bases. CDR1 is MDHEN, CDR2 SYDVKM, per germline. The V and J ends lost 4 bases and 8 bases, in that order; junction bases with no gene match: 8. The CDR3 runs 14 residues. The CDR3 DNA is TGTGCCAGCAGTTCCATAGGGACAGGGTTAGAAGCTTTCTTT. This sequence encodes CASSSIGTGLEAFF.

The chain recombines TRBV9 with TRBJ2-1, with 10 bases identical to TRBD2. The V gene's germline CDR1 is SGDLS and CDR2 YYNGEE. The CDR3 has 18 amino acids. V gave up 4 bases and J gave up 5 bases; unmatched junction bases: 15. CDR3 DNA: TGTGCCAGCAGCCTCGAGCGGGGGGGCCGATGGGTCCACAATGAGCAGTTCTTC. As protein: CASSLERGGRWVHNEQFF.

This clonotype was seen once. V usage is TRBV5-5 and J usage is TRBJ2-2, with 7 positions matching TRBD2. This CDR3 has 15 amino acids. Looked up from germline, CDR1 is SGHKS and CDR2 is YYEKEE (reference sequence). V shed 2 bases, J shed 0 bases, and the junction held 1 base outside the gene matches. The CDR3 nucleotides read TGTGCCAGCAGCTTACGGGAGGCGAACACCGGGGAGCTGTTTTTT. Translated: CASSLREANTGELFF.

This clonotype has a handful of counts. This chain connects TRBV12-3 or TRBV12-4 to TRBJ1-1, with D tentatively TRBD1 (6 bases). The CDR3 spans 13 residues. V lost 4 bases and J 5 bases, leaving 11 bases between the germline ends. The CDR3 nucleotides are TGTGCCAGCAGTTCGTCACAGGGAACTGAAGCTTTCTTT. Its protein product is CASSSSQGTEAFF.

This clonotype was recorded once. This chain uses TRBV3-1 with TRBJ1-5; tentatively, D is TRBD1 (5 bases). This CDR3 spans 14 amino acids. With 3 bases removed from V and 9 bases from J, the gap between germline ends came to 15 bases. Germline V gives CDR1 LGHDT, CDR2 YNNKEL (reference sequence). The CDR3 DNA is TGTGCCAGCAGCCAGGGGACCTCCGGGGGGCCCCAGCATTTT. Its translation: CASSQGTSGGPQHF.